The 23 T cell receptor beta chains below all came from one sample that was sequenced in a study of T cell clones after liver transplantation. The assay was immunoSEQ multiplex PCR, and TCRdb's table has in-frame clones only and misses some. The table includes just over 80,000 clones, roughly 80% detected once. This sample comprised CD4+ T cells from blood, obtained 46 months after liver transplant. The receptors derive from a human patient who received a liver transplant. The T cells may come from the graft donor.

V is TRBV6-1 and J is TRBJ2-7, with TRBD1 matching over 7 bases. This CDR3 comprises 11 residues. The germline V gene encodes CDR1 MNHNS and CDR2 SASEGT. V was pared by 11 bases and J by 6 bases, with 7 bases of the junction left unmatched. CDR3 residues: CAVLTGVEQYF. In nucleotides, the CDR3 is TGTGCCGTACTTACAGGGGTCGAGCAGTACTTC.

The chain employs TRBV6-1 and TRBJ1-1; 8 bases fit TRBD1. The CDR3 is made up of 14 amino acids. Germline assignment: CDR1 MNHNS and CDR2 SASEGT. Trimming at V came to 5 bases and at J to 5 bases, leaving 7 bases not matched to a gene. CDR3 bases: TGTGCCAGCAGTAGGACAGGGTTGGGGACTGAAGCTTTCTTT. This encodes CASSRTGLGTEAFF.

The chain couples TRBV30 to TRBJ1-1; D unclear. Germline CDR1 GTSNPN, CDR2 SVGIG (reference sequence). V lost 0 bases to trimming and J lost 3 bases, with 8 bases between them. The CDR3 is 13 residues long. The CDR3 coding sequence is TGTGCCTGGAGTGTACAAAAGTACACTGAAGCTTTCTTT. Its translation: CAWSVQKYTEAFF.

This clone was seen a few times. The genes are TRBV5-1 and TRBJ2-3; a weak D match, TRBD1 (5 bases). Germline assignment: CDR1 SGHRS and CDR2 YFSETQ. Trimming removed 4 bases from V and 2 bases from J, with 14 bases in between. The CDR3 sequence is 15 residues long. CDR3 nucleotides: TGCGCCAGCAGCGGCCAAACAGGAGACACAGATACGCAGTATTTT. It translates to CASSGQTGDTDTQYF.

This clone was counted a few times. This rearrangement joins TRBV6-5 to TRBJ1-1; D unclear. Germline CDR1 MNHEY, CDR2 SVGAGI. This CDR3 is built from 14 residues. V lost 7 bases, J lost 0 bases, and 12 bases lay in between. The CDR3 reads CASTPNNMNTEAFF. The DNA of the CDR3 is TGTGCCAGCACCCCTAACAACATGAACACTGAAGCTTTCTTT.

The CDR3 here is CASSQDTSGIWDTQYF. As DNA, the CDR3 is TGTGCCAGCAGCCAGGACACTAGCGGGATATGGGATACGCAGTATTTT. The rearrangement uses TRBV14 and TRBJ2-3; 10 bases line up with TRBD2. Germline CDR1 is SGHDN and CDR2 is FVKESK. Unmatched junction bases numbered 9, after V lost 3 bases and J lost 6 bases. The CDR3 is made up of 16 amino acids.

This chain links TRBV28 with TRBJ1-1; the D gene is possibly TRBD1 (5 bases). Germline V lookup: CDR1 MDHEN, CDR2 SYDVKM. The CDR3 totals 15 residues. V gave up 4 bases and J gave up 4 bases, with 16 bases separating them. CDR3 in amino acids: CASSSPGLWATEAFF. The CDR3 region has the DNA TGTGCCAGCAGTTCACCGGGACTGTGGGCCACTGAAGCTTTCTTT.

The table lists this clone with a few counts. V gene TRBV6-1 combines with J gene TRBJ2-7; 10 bases map to TRBD1. Unmatched junction bases numbered 5, after V lost 6 bases and J lost 3 bases. Germline V CDR1 and CDR2: MNHNS, SASEGT. CDR3 size: 14 residues. The CDR3: CASSRDRGLYEQYF. The CDR3 region has the DNA TGTGCCAGCAGCCGGGACAGGGGACTCTACGAGCAGTACTTC.

This chain joins TRBV5-4 and TRBJ2-5, with D maybe TRBD2 (5 bases). CDR1 is SGHNT, CDR2 YYREEE, per germline (reference sequence). CDR3 size: 14 residues. The ends were cut back, 2 bases at V and 0 bases at J, with 8 bases in the middle. The CDR3 spells CASSFGGNQETQYF. CDR3 sequence (DNA): TGTGCCAGCAGCTTTGGAGGAAACCAAGAGACCCAGTACTTC.

The chain employs TRBV7-6 and TRBJ2-5; the match to TRBD1 covers 8 bases. Trimming took 1 base from V and 5 from J; bases not matched to a gene: 6. Germline V gene data show CDR1 as SGHVS and CDR2 as FNYEAQ. The CDR3 sequence is 15 residues long. The CDR3 is CASSLVRTGSETQYF. The CDR3 DNA is TGTGCCAGCAGCTTAGTTAGGACAGGGTCTGAGACCCAGTACTTC.

In this sample, this clone turned up once. The V gene is TRBV27, the J gene TRBJ2-2, with TRBD2 matching 12 bases. J lost 0 bases, V lost 2 bases, and 7 bases had no gene match. This CDR3 is 19 amino acids long. CDR1 and CDR2 from the germline V gene are MNHEY and SMNVEV (reference sequence). CDR3: CASSLRLAGGSSNTGELFF. Written as DNA, the CDR3 is TGTGCCAGCAGTTTAAGGCTAGCGGGGGGGTCCTCGAACACCGGGGAGCTGTTTTTT.

Only a few counts were recorded for this clone. The rearrangement uses TRBV18 and TRBJ2-4; TRBD1 is a possible D gene (5 bases). Germline V gives CDR1 KGHSH, CDR2 LQKENI. There are 14 residues in the CDR3. V was trimmed by 3 bases and J by 4 bases, leaving 10 bases between them. CDR3 bases: TGTGCCAGCTCACCCCAGGGTCATAAAAACATTCAGTACTTC. Amino acids: CASSPQGHKNIQYF.

The V and J genes are TRBV4-1 and TRBJ2-3; 11 nucleotides align to TRBD1. CDR1 MGHRA and CDR2 YSYEKL come from the germline V gene. The CDR3 totals 18 residues. The V and J ends lost 0 bases and 4 bases, in that order; junction bases with no gene match: 9. Here the CDR3 DNA reads TGCGCCAGCAGCCAAGATCAGAGGACAGGGGGCCGGTCAGATACGCAGTATTTT. It codes for CASSQDQRTGGRSDTQYF.

This chain uses TRBV5-6 with TRBJ2-2; 8 bases map to TRBD1. Germline V gene sequence: CDR1 SGHDT, CDR2 YYEEEE. V was clipped by 5 bases and J by 3 bases; unmatched bases: 6. The CDR3 contains 15 residues. The CDR3 loop reads CASRRRTGYTGELFF. In DNA, the CDR3 is TGTGCCAGCAGACGGAGGACAGGGTACACCGGGGAGCTGTTTTTT.

The chain links TRBV11-3 to TRBJ2-1; no definite D call. The CDR3 is made up of 14 amino acids. Germline V gives CDR1 SGHNT, CDR2 YENEEA. V was clipped by 3 bases and J by 9 bases, with 15 bases between them. This CDR3 reads CASSLYHLVSEQFF. In nucleotides, the CDR3 is TGTGCCAGCAGCTTGTACCATCTGGTGAGTGAGCAGTTCTTC.

This clone was seen only once. This chain connects TRBV2 to TRBJ2-7, with D possibly matching TRBD1 (8 bases). V lost 6 bases to trimming and J lost 4 bases, with 19 bases between them. Germline CDR1 and CDR2: SNHLY and FYNNEI. The CDR3 sequence is 15 residues long. The CDR3: CASSGNRGGFYEQYF. The CDR3 DNA is TGTGCCAGCAGCGGCAACAGGGGGGGTTTTTACGAGCAGTACTTC.

In this sample, this clone turned up a few times. The genes are TRBV4-3 and TRBJ2-5, with 10 bases that match TRBD2. V was pared by 0 bases and J by 4 bases, with 11 bases of the junction left unmatched. CDR3 length: 18 residues. Germline CDR1 reads LGHNA; CDR2 reads YSLEER. CDR3 in amino acids: CASSQDLGVAGGGETQYF. CDR3 nucleotides: TGCGCCAGCAGCCAAGATCTGGGGGTAGCGGGAGGTGGAGAGACCCAGTACTTC.

As for this clone: A read error may produce the germline difference seen at one junction end. The rearrangement joins TRBV13 to TRBJ2-3, with 7 bases aligning to TRBD1. Germline V gene lookup returns CDR1 PRHDT and CDR2 FYEKMQ (reference sequence). The CDR3 consists of 18 residues. Written as DNA, the CDR3 is TGTGCCAGCAACTTAGTAGGAGCCGGGACAGTATACACAGATACGCAGTATTTT. Protein: CASNLVGAGTVYTDTQYF.

J is TRBJ2-1 and V is TRBV6-1, with TRBD1 matching over 8 bases. CDR1 MNHNS and CDR2 SASEGT come from the germline V gene. With 2 bases clipped from V and 4 bases from J, the junction kept 7 bases outside the gene matches. There are 16 residues in the CDR3. CDR3 sequence: CASSESDRAPYNEQFF. CDR3 sequence (DNA): TGTGCCAGCAGTGAATCGGACAGGGCTCCATACAATGAGCAGTTCTTC.

CDR3 DNA sequence: TGCGCCAGCAGCCAGGATACTCGCTACGAGCAGTACTTC. Translated: CASSQDTRYEQYF. V and J are TRBV4-1 and TRBJ2-7; D not certain. With 3 bases removed from V and 3 bases from J, the gap between germline ends came to 9 bases. CDR1 MGHRA and CDR2 YSYEKL come from the germline V gene. The CDR3 is made up of 13 amino acids.

To note about this clone: One end of the junction is discordant with germline, which a read error may explain. The J gene is TRBJ2-7, the V gene TRBV7-7, with D unresolved. The CDR3 is 13 residues long. CDR1 and CDR2 from the germline V gene are SSHAT and FNYEAQ (reference sequence). The chain's CDR3 is CASSLSPSYEQYF. CDR3 DNA sequence: TGTGCTAGCAGCTTATCGCCCTCCTACGAGCAGTACTTC.

This clone is labeled as medium-sized (0.01 to 0.1%). The CDR3 protein is CASSFRGTRYEQYF. The CDR3 DNA follows: TGTGCCAGCAGTTTTAGGGGGACCCGATACGAGCAGTACTTC. V is TRBV27 and J is TRBJ2-7; perhaps TRBD1 as D (6 bases). Germline CDR1 is MNHEY and CDR2 is SMNVEV (reference sequence). Deletions cut 3 bases from V and 4 bases from J, with 13 bases between. The CDR3 consists of 14 residues.

The chain recombines TRBV5-1 with TRBJ1-3, with a tentative D call TRBD1 (5 bases). CDR1 and CDR2 (germline): SGHRS, YFSETQ. The CDR3 length is 15 residues. The V end was cut by 0 bases, the J end by 0 bases, with 7 bases between. CDR3 sequence: CASSLGQYSGNTIYF. The DNA for the CDR3 is TGCGCCAGCAGCTTGGGACAGTACTCTGGAAACACCATATATTTT.